The 12 T cell receptor beta chains below all came from one sample that was sequenced in a study of T cells after posttransplantation cyclophosphamide. TCRdb's copy holds only in-frame clones and misses some; the assay was immunoSEQ multiplex PCR. The data show approximately 6,900 clones, with just over 95% seen just once and just over 0.5% held by the top ten. What was sequenced was naive CD8+ T cells sorted from PBMCs. The receptor set was obtained from a woman aged 25 to 39 in good health and a related stem cell transplant donor.

This clone has just a few counts. The rearrangement uses TRBV9 and TRBJ2-2, with D hard to call. Trimming took 6 bases from V and 9 from J, leaving 9 bases between them. Germline V CDR1 and CDR2: SGDLS, YYNGEE. There are 11 residues in the CDR3. The CDR3 sequence is CASMRGRELFF. DNA of the CDR3: TGTGCCAGCATGCGAGGCCGGGAGCTGTTTTTT. The whole variable domain, filled in from reference TRBV9 and TRBJ2-2, reads DSGVTQTPKHLITATGQRVTLRCSPRSGDLSVYWYQQSLDQGLQFLIQYYNGEERAKGNILERFSAQQFPDLHSELNLSSLELGDSALYFCASMRGRELFFGEGSRLTVL.

The chain uses TRBV5-6 and TRBJ1-2; the D gene is possibly TRBD1 (6 bases). Germline values: CDR1 SGHDT, CDR2 YYEEEE. The V gene lost 3 bases and the J gene lost 4 bases, with 19 bases spanning the gap. The CDR3 runs to 16 residues. This CDR3 reads CASSSDPPQGSYGYTF. CDR3 nucleotides: TGTGCCAGCAGCTCCGATCCGCCACAGGGCAGCTATGGCTACACCTTC.

V usage is TRBV7-9 and J usage is TRBJ2-5, with TRBD2 matching 11 bases. The CDR3 has 15 amino acids. CDR1 and CDR2 (germline): SEHNR, FQNEAQ (reference sequence). With V trimmed by 5 bases and J by 3 bases, 5 bases remained unmatched. CDR3 in amino acids: CASSLSGGAKETQYF. CDR3 nucleotides: TGTGCCAGCAGCCTTAGCGGGGGGGCGAAAGAGACCCAGTACTTC.

The table lists this clone with a few counts. This rearrangement joins TRBV9 to TRBJ2-1; TRBD1 aligns across 7 bases. V lost 7 bases and J lost 2; bases outside the gene matches: 3. Germline V gene sequence: CDR1 SGDLS, CDR2 YYNGEE. This CDR3 is built from 13 residues. This CDR3 is CASGDSTYNEQFF. CDR3 bases: TGTGCCAGCGGGGACAGTACCTACAATGAGCAGTTCTTC.

This clone is a singleton in its sample. This chain links TRBV12-5 with TRBJ1-2, with a tentative D call TRBD1 (6 bases). CDR3 length equals 14 residues. CDR1 and CDR2 from the germline V gene are LGHNT and FRNRAP. V was clipped by 8 bases and J by 8 bases, with 21 bases between them. The chain's CDR3 is CASRGGGASDGYTF. DNA of the CDR3: TGTGCTAGTAGGGGGGGAGGGGCCTCCGACGGCTACACCTTC.

The chain carries TRBV4-3 and TRBJ1-4; no definite D call. Between the trimmed V and J ends, which lost 0 bases and 3 bases, there was a span of 14 bases. CDR3 length: 17 amino acids. Per the germline V gene, CDR1 is LGHNA and CDR2 is YSLEER. This chain's CDR3 is CASSQDKVSSSNEKLFF. CDR3 nucleotides: TGCGCCAGCAGCCAAGATAAAGTGAGCTCGTCTAATGAAAAACTGTTTTTT.

The chain recombines TRBV6-6 with TRBJ2-5; the D gene is possibly TRBD2 (5 bases). Deletions cut 0 bases from V and 2 bases from J, with 7 bases between. There are 14 residues in the CDR3. Germline V gives CDR1 MNHNY, CDR2 SVGAGI (reference sequence). In DNA, the CDR3 is TGTGCCAGCAGTTACTCGCTAGCACAAGAGACCCAGTACTTC. Its translation: CASSYSLAQETQYF.

The V and J genes are TRBV19 and TRBJ1-2; TRBD1 agrees at 8 bases. With 6 bases clipped from V and 3 bases from J, the junction kept 12 bases outside the gene matches. Germline CDR1 reads LNHDA; CDR2 reads SQIVND (reference sequence). The CDR3 extends over 16 amino acids. CDR3 sequence reads: CASSPGQGVHYYGYTF. Written as DNA, the CDR3 is TGTGCCAGTAGCCCAGGACAGGGTGTTCATTACTATGGCTACACCTTC.

The chain links TRBV7-2 to TRBJ2-7, with D perhaps matching TRBD1 (5 bases). With 3 bases removed from V and 4 bases from J, the gap between germline ends came to 7 bases. This CDR3 has 12 residues. Germline CDR1 SGHTA, CDR2 FQGNSA. The CDR3 DNA reads TGTGCCAGCAGCTTGACAGAGTACGAGCAGTACTTC. It is translated as CASSLTEYEQYF.

This rearrangement joins TRBV14 to TRBJ2-2, with TRBD1 as a possible D gene (6 bases). V was cut by 2 bases and J by 3 bases, with 7 bases left in between. The V gene's germline CDR1 is SGHDN and CDR2 FVKESK. This CDR3 has 14 amino acids. CDR3 sequence (DNA): TGTGCCAGCAGCCAAAGGACAGACACCGGGGAGCTGTTTTTT. It codes for CASSQRTDTGELFF.

This clone was picked up one time. J is TRBJ1-5 and V is TRBV27; D possibly corresponds to TRBD1 (5 bases). The CDR3 loop spans 15 amino acids. CDR1 is MNHEY, CDR2 SMNVEV, per germline (reference sequence). V dropped 2 bases and J dropped 4 bases, with 12 bases sitting between them. The CDR3 DNA follows: TGTGCCAGCAGTTTAGCGGGACCGGGAAATCAGCCCCAGCATTTT. Its translation is CASSLAGPGNQPQHF.

This chain connects TRBV28 to TRBJ2-7; tentative D call: TRBD1 (5 bases). Trimming removed 3 bases at V and 3 bases at J, with 12 bases between. CDR1 and CDR2 (germline): MDHEN, SYDVKM. This CDR3 comprises 14 residues. CDR3 sequence reads: CASSFSGLDYEQYF. The DNA of the CDR3 is TGTGCCAGCAGTTTCTCAGGGTTAGACTACGAGCAGTACTTC.